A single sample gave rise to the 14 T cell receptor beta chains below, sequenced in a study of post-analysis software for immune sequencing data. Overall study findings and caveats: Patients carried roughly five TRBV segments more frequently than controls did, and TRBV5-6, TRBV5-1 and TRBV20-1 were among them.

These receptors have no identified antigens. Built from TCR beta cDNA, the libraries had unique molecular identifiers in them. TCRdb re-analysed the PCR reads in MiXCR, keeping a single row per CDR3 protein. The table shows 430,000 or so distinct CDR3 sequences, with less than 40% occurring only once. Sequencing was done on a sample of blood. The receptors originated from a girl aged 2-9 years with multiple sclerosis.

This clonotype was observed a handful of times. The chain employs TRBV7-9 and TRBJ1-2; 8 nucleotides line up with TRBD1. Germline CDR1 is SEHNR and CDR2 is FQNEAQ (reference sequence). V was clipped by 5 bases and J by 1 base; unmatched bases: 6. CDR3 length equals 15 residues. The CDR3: CASSPRGQVNYGYTF. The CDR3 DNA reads TGTGCCAGCAGCCCGAGGGGACAGGTTAACTATGGCTACACCTTC.

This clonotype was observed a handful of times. CDR3 nucleotides: TGCAGCGTTTATTCTAGGGACAGAAGCACTCCCACAGATACGCAGTATTTT. It specifies CSVYSRDRSTPTDTQYF. The chain employs TRBV29-1 and TRBJ2-3, with TRBD1 matching 7 bases. J gave up 2 bases and V 5 bases, and 16 bases lay outside the gene matches. Germline V gene sequence: CDR1 SQVTM, CDR2 ANQGSEA. The CDR3 consists of 17 residues.

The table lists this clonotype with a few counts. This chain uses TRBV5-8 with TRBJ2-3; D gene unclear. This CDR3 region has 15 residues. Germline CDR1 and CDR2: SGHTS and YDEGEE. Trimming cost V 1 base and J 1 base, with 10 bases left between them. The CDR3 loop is CASSLWMLRTDTQYF. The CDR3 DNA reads TGTGCCAGCAGCTTGTGGATGCTGCGCACAGATACGCAGTATTTT.

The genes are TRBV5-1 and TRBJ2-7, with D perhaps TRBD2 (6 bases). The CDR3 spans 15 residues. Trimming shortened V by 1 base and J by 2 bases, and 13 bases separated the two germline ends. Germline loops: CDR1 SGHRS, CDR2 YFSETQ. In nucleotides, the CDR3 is TGCGCCAGCAGCTTGCTCGGGAGCTCTACCTACGAGCAGTACTTC. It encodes CASSLLGSSTYEQYF.

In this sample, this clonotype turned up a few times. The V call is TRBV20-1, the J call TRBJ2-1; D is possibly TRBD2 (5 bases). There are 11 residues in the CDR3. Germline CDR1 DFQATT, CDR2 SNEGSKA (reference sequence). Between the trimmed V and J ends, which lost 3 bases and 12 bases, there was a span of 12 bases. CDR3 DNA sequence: TGCAGTGCTAGTCTCCGGGGTGGGCAGTTCTTC. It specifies CSASLRGGQFF.

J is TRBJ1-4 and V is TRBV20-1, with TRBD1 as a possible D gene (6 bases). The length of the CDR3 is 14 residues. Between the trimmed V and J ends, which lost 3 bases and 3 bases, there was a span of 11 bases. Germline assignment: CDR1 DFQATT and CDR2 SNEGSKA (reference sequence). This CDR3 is CSARRGEANEKLFF. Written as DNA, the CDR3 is TGCAGTGCTAGGAGGGGGGAGGCTAATGAAAAACTGTTTTTT.

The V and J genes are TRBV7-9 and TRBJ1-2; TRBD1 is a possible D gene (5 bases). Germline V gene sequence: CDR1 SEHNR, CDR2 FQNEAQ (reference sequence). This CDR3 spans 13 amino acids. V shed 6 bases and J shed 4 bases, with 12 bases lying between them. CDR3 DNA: TGTGCCAGCAGTCAAGGGGAGGGCTATGGCTACACCTTC. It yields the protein CASSQGEGYGYTF.

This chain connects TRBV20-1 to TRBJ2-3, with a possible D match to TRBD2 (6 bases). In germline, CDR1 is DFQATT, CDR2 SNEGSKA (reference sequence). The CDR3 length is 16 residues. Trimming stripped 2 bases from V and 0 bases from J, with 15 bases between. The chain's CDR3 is CSARRRGTASTDTQYF. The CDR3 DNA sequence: TGCAGTGCTAGAAGGCGGGGCACCGCTAGCACAGATACGCAGTATTTT.

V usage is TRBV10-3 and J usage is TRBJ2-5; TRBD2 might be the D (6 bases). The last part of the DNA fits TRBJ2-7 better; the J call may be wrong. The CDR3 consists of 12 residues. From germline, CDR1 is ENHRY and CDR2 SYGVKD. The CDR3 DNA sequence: TGTGCCAGCAGGAGGGGTAACGACGAGCAGTACTTC. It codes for CASRRGNDEQYF.

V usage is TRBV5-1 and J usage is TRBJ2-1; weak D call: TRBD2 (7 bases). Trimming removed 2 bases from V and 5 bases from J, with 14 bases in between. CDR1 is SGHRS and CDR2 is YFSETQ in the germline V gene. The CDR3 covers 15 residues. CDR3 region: CASSFYRGDNNEQFF. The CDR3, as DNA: TGCGCCAGCAGCTTTTATCGGGGGGACAACAATGAGCAGTTCTTC.

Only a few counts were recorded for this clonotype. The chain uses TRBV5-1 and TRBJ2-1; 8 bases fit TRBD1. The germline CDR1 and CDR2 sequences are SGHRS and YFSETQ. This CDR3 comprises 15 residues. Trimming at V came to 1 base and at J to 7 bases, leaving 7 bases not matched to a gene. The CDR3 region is CASSLIQGARNEQFF. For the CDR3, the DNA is TGCGCCAGCAGCTTGATCCAGGGGGCGAGGAATGAGCAGTTCTTC.

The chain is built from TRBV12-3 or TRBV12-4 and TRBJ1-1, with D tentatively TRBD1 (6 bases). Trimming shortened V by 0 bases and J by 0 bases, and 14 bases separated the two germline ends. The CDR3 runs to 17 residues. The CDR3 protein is CASSLAQGWGMNTEAFF. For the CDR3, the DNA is TGTGCCAGCAGTTTAGCGCAGGGGTGGGGTATGAACACTGAAGCTTTCTTT.

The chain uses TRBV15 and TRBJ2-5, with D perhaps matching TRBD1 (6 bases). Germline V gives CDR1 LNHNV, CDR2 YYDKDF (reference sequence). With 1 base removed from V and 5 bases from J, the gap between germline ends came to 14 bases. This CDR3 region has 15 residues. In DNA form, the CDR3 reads TGTGCCACCAGCAGAGTGGGGGCGGCTCAGGAGACCCAGTACTTC. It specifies CATSRVGAAQETQYF.

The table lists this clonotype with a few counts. The CDR3 region has the DNA TGTGCCACCAGCATGACAGGGAAAGAGACCCAGTACTTC. Encoded protein: CATSMTGKETQYF. V usage is TRBV24-1 and J usage is TRBJ2-5, with 7 positions matching TRBD1. The CDR3 spans 13 residues. Per the germline V gene, CDR1 is KGHDR and CDR2 is SFDVKD. Trimming cost V 7 bases and J 3 bases; bases outside gene matches: 4.